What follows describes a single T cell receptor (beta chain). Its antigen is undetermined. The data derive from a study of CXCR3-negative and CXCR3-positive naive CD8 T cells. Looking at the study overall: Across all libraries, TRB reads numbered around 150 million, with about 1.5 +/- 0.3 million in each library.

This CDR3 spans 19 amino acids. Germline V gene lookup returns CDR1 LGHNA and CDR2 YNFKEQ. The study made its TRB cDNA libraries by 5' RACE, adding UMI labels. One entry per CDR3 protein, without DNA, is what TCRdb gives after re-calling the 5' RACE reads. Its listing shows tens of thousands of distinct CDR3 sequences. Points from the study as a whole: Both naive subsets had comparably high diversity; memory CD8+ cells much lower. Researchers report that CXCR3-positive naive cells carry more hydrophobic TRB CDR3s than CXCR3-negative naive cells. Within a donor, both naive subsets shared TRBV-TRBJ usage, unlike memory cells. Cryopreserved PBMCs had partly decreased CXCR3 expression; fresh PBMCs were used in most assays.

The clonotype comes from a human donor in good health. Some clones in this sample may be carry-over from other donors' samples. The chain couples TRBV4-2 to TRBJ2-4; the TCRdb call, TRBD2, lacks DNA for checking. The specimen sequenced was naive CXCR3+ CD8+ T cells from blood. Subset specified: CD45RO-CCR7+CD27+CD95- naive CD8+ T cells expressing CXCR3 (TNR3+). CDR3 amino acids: CASSQDGTSGNLAKNIQYF.